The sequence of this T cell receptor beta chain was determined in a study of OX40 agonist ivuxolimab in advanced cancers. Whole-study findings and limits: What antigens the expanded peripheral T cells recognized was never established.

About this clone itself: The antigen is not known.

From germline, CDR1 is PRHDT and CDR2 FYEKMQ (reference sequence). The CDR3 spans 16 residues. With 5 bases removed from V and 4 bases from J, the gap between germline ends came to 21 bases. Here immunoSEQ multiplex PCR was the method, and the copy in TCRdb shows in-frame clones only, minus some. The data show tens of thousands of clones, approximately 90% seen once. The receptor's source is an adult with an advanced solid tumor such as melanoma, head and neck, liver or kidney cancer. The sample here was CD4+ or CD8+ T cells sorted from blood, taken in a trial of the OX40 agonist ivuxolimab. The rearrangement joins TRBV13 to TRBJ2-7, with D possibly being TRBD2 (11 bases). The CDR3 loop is CASSGRLAGQGYEQYF. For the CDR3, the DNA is TGTGCCAGCAGCGGGCGACTAGCGGGACAGGGGTACGAGCAGTACTTC.